This TCR beta chain was recorded in a study of blood T cell repertoires in COVID-19. This clone was detected only once. This CDR3 has 14 residues. Per germline, CDR1 MGHDK and CDR2 SYGVNS. V lost 7 bases and J lost 3; bases outside the gene matches: 4. TCRdb's copy holds only in-frame clones and misses some; the assay was immunoSEQ multiplex PCR. This table has roughly 110,000 clones, approximately 80% appearing once. This chain links TRBV25-1 with TRBJ2-7; TRBD1 matches at 12 bases. The source is a human donor in a cohort sampled during active COVID-19. Specimen: peripheral blood. The CDR3 reads CASMGQGAGYEQYF. For the CDR3, the DNA is TGTGCCAGCATGGGACAGGGGGCTGGCTACGAGCAGTACTTC.